The 18 T cell receptor beta chains listed next were all sequenced from one sample in a study of blood T cell repertoires in COVID-19. TCRdb keeps only in-frame clones here, not all; method: immunoSEQ multiplex PCR. Seen here are roughly 250,000 clones, around 88% observed once, and the top ten hold 2% to 2.5%. The sample comprised PBMCs or T cells enriched from blood (not recorded which). The source of these receptors is a woman in her fifties or sixties who had recovered from COVID-19.

The J gene is TRBJ1-1, the V gene TRBV12-3 or TRBV12-4; D is possibly TRBD1 (5 bases). The CDR3 is 12 residues long. Trimming removed 6 bases from V and 7 bases from J, with 12 bases in between. The CDR3 sequence is CASSDVGLEAFF. CDR3 DNA: TGTGCCAGCAGCGACGTGGGGCTTGAAGCTTTCTTT.

This clone was found many times. This chain links TRBV7-2 with TRBJ2-7; TRBD2 is a possible D gene (7 bases). Trimming shortened V by 4 bases and J by 3 bases, and 16 bases separated the two germline ends. Looked up from germline, CDR1 is SGHTA and CDR2 is FQGNSA. The CDR3 loop spans 15 amino acids. The DNA of the CDR3 is TGTGCCAGCAGCTCTAGGGGGGGTGGGAGCTACGAGCAGTACTTC. This gives the protein CASSSRGGGSYEQYF.

The gene calls are TRBV28 and TRBJ1-4; 10 positions match TRBD1. The CDR3 length is 14 residues. V lost 6 bases to trimming and J lost 7 bases; unmatched junction nucleotides: 5. The V gene's germline CDR1 is MDHEN and CDR2 SYDVKM. The CDR3 DNA follows: TGTGCCAGCAGCCCGGGACAGGGGATTGAAAAACTGTTTTTT. This translates into CASSPGQGIEKLFF.

The chain joins TRBV12-3 or TRBV12-4 to TRBJ2-7; 8 bases line up with TRBD1. Trimming at V came to 3 bases and at J to 6 bases, leaving 1 base not matched to a gene. The length of the CDR3 is 12 residues. The CDR3 loop is CASSLTGAEQYF. In DNA form, the CDR3 reads TGTGCCAGCAGTTTGACAGGGGCCGAGCAGTACTTC.

This clone has a single count. The J gene is TRBJ1-6, the V gene TRBV28, with 8 bases aligning to TRBD1. CDR3 length: 16 residues. Germline V lookup: CDR1 MDHEN, CDR2 SYDVKM. Trimming at V came to 2 bases and at J to 9 bases, leaving 9 bases not matched to a gene. The DNA for the CDR3 is TGTGCCAGCAGTTTAGAACAGGGGGGAGTGGGTTCACCCCTCCACTTT. It yields the protein CASSLEQGGVGSPLHF.

This chain uses TRBV3-1 (or the pseudogene TRBV3-2) with TRBJ2-7; 11 positions agree with TRBD2. Germline assignment: CDR1 LGHDT and CDR2 YNNKEL (reference sequence). The CDR3 sequence is 15 residues long. J gave up 1 base and V 2 bases, and 1 base lay outside the gene matches. The CDR3 here is CASSQRLAGSYEQYF. The CDR3 DNA follows: TGTGCCAGCAGCCAACGACTAGCGGGGTCCTACGAGCAGTACTTC.

On this clone itself: The junction departs from the called germline gene at one end, perhaps through a read error. V and J are TRBV7-9 and TRBJ1-1, with a possible D match to TRBD1 (5 bases). Germline assignment: CDR1 SEHNR and CDR2 FQNEAQ (reference sequence). This CDR3 contains 14 residues. In DNA form, the CDR3 reads TGTGCCAGCAGCTTAAGGGGTCCGAACGCTGAAGCTTTCTTT. Translated, it gives CASSLRGPNAEAFF.

V is TRBV24-1 and J is TRBJ2-2, with a possible D match to TRBD1 (5 bases). Germline lookup yields CDR1 KGHDR and CDR2 SFDVKD. The V gene lost 0 bases and the J gene lost 5 bases, with 15 bases spanning the gap. The CDR3 totals 17 residues. This chain's CDR3 is CATSDLGAGKSTGELFF. The CDR3 DNA sequence: TGTGCCACCAGTGATTTGGGGGCAGGGAAATCGACCGGGGAGCTGTTTTTT.

The chain joins TRBV7-2 to TRBJ1-2; D unresolved. V was pared by 4 bases and J by 7 bases, with 16 bases between. The germline V gene has CDR1 SGHTA and CDR2 FQGNSA. The CDR3 loop spans 14 amino acids. For the CDR3, the DNA is TGTGCCAGCAGCTCAAGTCGGCCGCGGAGTGGCTACACCTTC. Its protein product is CASSSSRPRSGYTF.

The V and J genes are TRBV19 and TRBJ1-1; D unclear. The germline V gene encodes CDR1 LNHDA and CDR2 SQIVND (reference sequence). This CDR3 is built from 14 residues. The V end lost 0 bases, the J end lost 4 bases, and 9 bases lay between the germline ends. The CDR3 sequence: CASSIDRTLTEAFF. The CDR3 DNA sequence: TGTGCCAGTAGTATAGACAGGACTCTCACTGAAGCTTTCTTT.

The gene calls are TRBV7-9 and TRBJ2-7; TRBD1 agrees at 10 bases. The CDR3 sequence is 15 residues long. The V gene's germline CDR1 is SEHNR and CDR2 FQNEAQ (reference sequence). V lost 7 bases and J lost 4; bases outside the gene matches: 10. This CDR3 reads CASTVQDRGIYEQYF. CDR3 nucleotide sequence: TGTGCCAGCACAGTACAGGACAGGGGGATATACGAGCAGTACTTC.

The chain's CDR3 is CSASTRDSLNTEAFF. CDR3 in DNA: TGCAGTGCTAGTACTCGGGACAGTTTGAACACTGAAGCTTTCTTT. This chain joins TRBV20-1 and TRBJ1-1; 7 bases align to TRBD1. The CDR3 sequence is 15 residues long. CDR1 and CDR2 (germline): DFQATT, SNEGSKA (reference sequence). V was clipped by 3 bases and J by 0 bases; unmatched bases: 7.

The chain links TRBV7-2 to TRBJ2-7; TRBD2 matches 8 bases. Germline loops: CDR1 SGHTA, CDR2 FQGNSA. Trimming took 1 base from V and 2 from J; bases not matched to a gene: 7. The CDR3 contains 16 residues. CDR3 sequence reads: CASSLGGSGETYEQYF. The CDR3 DNA reads TGTGCCAGCAGCTTAGGGGGTAGCGGGGAGACCTACGAGCAGTACTTC. Supplemented by reference TRBV7-2 and TRBJ2-7, the full variable domain reads GAGVSQSPSNKVTEKGKDVELRCDPISGHTALYWYRQSLGQGLEFLIYFQGNSAPDKSGLPSDRFSAERTGGSVSTLTIQRTQQEDSAVYLCASSLGGSGETYEQYFGPGTRLTVT.

The gene calls are TRBV5-1 and TRBJ2-5; TRBD1 matches 8 bases. V trimming: 4 bases; J trimming: 5 bases; junction bases outside the gene matches: 10. The CDR3 extends over 15 amino acids. The germline CDR1 and CDR2 sequences are SGHRS and YFSETQ. CDR3 amino acids: CASSRKTGELETQYF. The CDR3 DNA sequence: TGCGCCAGCAGCAGAAAGACAGGGGAGTTGGAGACCCAGTACTTC.

V and J are TRBV5-1 and TRBJ1-3, with D tentatively TRBD1 (5 bases). CDR1 SGHRS and CDR2 YFSETQ come from the germline V gene. Between the trimmed V and J ends, which lost 4 bases and 0 bases, there was a span of 14 bases. The CDR3 extends over 16 amino acids. The CDR3, as DNA: TGCGCCAGCAGCGGATACGACAGTTTCTCTGGAAACACCATATATTTT. Residues: CASSGYDSFSGNTIYF.

The chain has TRBV29-1 and TRBJ1-4; possibly TRBD1 for D (5 bases). Trimming cost V 6 bases and J 4 bases, with 15 bases left between them. This CDR3 has 14 amino acids. CDR1 SQVTM and CDR2 ANQGSEA come from the germline V gene. The CDR3 DNA sequence: TGCAGCGTCTTACAGGCGCCGGTTAATGAAAAACTGTTTTTT. This encodes CSVLQAPVNEKLFF. The complete variable domain, with remaining parts taken from reference TRBV29-1 and TRBJ1-4, reads SAVISQKPSRDICQRGTSLTIQCQVDSQVTMMFWYRQQPGQSLTLIATANQGSEATYESGFVIDKFPISRPNLTFSTLTVSNMSPEDSSIYLCSVLQAPVNEKLFFGSGTQLSVL.

J is TRBJ2-1 and V is TRBV5-1, with D unclear. The CDR3 runs to 11 residues. Germline CDR1 and CDR2: SGHRS and YFSETQ. With 0 bases removed from V and 14 bases from J, the gap between germline ends came to 9 bases. CDR3 amino acids: CASSLGPLEFF. The CDR3 DNA sequence: TGCGCCAGCAGCTTGGGACCCCTAGAGTTCTTC.

The chain joins TRBV12-3 or TRBV12-4 to TRBJ2-7; D unresolved. The CDR3 covers 13 residues. Deletions cut 5 bases from V and 2 bases from J, with 10 bases between. CDR3 DNA sequence: TGTGCCAGCAGTCGCGCTTTGGCCTACGAGCAGTACTTC. Encoded protein: CASSRALAYEQYF.